These T cell receptor beta chains were read from a single sample in a study of shared clonotypes between healthy human individuals. Libraries were prepared by immunoSEQ multiplex PCR; TCRdb keeps only in-frame clonotypes and omits some of them. The sample has some 2,100,000 clones; around 93% are singletons. What was sequenced was naive CD8+ T cells from PBMCs. These receptors were taken from a man younger than 30 in good health. Some clones in this sample may be carry-over from other donors' samples. The CDR3 runs from the conserved cysteine through the conserved F or W. Each record gives: V gene, CDR3 length, J gene, CDR3 protein.

V: TRBV9; length: 15; J: TRBJ2-7; CDR3: CASSVGTSANYEQYF
V: TRBV19; length: 14; J: TRBJ2-5; CDR3: CASSILGKGETQYF
V: TRBV18; length: 16; J: TRBJ2-7; CDR3: CATHGKEGRGRHEQYF
V: TRBV28; length: 15; J: TRBJ2-3; CDR3: CASSYLGTAPDTQYF
V: TRBV5-8; length: 14; J: TRBJ2-5; CDR3: CASRLRGAAETQYF
V: TRBV4-2; length: 15; J: TRBJ2-5; CDR3: CASSQVRDRRETQYF
V: TRBV15; length: 14; J: TRBJ2-7; CDR3: CATSPLAGAVEQYF
V: TRBV5-1; length: 17; J: TRBJ1-2; CDR3: CASSLAGTGGATNGYTF
V: TRBV13; length: 15; J: TRBJ2-1; CDR3: CASSLAGGVNNEQFF
V: TRBV19; length: 14; J: TRBJ1-2; CDR3: CASNHEGKEDGYTF
V: TRBV10-3; length: 13; J: TRBJ2-7; CDR3: CAISPTGAYEQYF
V: TRBV28; length: 12; J: TRBJ1-1; CDR3: CASRSRGLEAFF
V: TRBV7-9; length: 11; J: TRBJ1-1; CDR3: CASSLGVQAFF
V: TRBV13; length: 14; J: TRBJ1-1; CDR3: CASSLIEEGTEAFF